The T cell receptor (beta chain) described here comes from a study of PD-1 blockade in classical Hodgkin lymphoma (dated by TCRdb to about 2020). Looking at the study overall: The study used TCR beta sequencing and CyTOF to define a peripheral blood immune signature of response to PD-1 blockade in classical Hodgkin lymphoma. What the authors observed across the whole study: The study covered only a single clinical trial cohort, and the causes of the repertoire differences, possibly disease activity or prior therapy, were still not defined. Baseline TCR diversity was reported to be lower in newly diagnosed patients than in healthy donors, and even lower in relapsed/refractory patients.

The time point label, as the study defines it: newly diagnosed, previously untreated cHL patient sample. A Miltenyi CD4+ T cell isolation kit was used for magnetic negative selection to purify CD4+ T cells from thawed PBMCs. PBMCs from patients with newly diagnosed, previously untreated classical Hodgkin lymphoma were sequenced as a comparison group for the relapsed/refractory trial patients. Peripheral blood was collected in 8 mL Vacutainer Cell Preparation Tubes, from which PBMCs were isolated by centrifugation and then cryopreserved. Purified CD4+ and CD8+ fractions were generated only in cases for which an additional PBMC sample was available. Magnetically labelled cells were depleted on LS columns in a quadroMACS separator, and the flow-through was collected as the purified fraction. Trimming takes 4 bases from V and 2 bases from J, and the germline ends sit 7 bases apart. The CDR3 numbers 13 residues from cysteine through phenylalanine. The CDR3 DNA has 39 bases and is translated from base 1. The germline V gene encodes CDR1 MNHNS and CDR2 SASEGT.

Genomic DNA was extracted with the Qiagen DNeasy kit from unsorted PBMCs and from negatively selected CD4+ and CD8+ fractions. Amplification of TCR beta CDR3 regions was done by immunoSEQ multiplex PCR with primers that anneal to V and J segments. A synthetic immune receptor repertoire was used to minimize amplification bias, and any remaining bias was removed computationally after sequencing. In the original analysis: Repertoire diversity was quantified as the Shannon entropy index using custom Python scripts. Unsorted, CD4+ and CD8+ repertoires were analyzed separately, except in combined analyses where CD4+ and CD8+ sequences were merged in silico. TCRdb holds this immuneACCESS table with in-frame rearrangements only. Some clones are missing; in checked studies, unresolved V genes explain under half, and the rest has no known cause. The DNA gave D and trimming, while V, J and clone size come from that table. The sample records 20,000 to 25,000 clones, 85% to 95% of which are singletons. In total, the top ten clones hold around 0.38% of the sample.

For this clone: The antigen it recognizes is unknown. Base qualities are not provided; no much larger clone lies one nucleotide away.

The receptor was isolated from a human donor with classical Hodgkin lymphoma. The rearranged segments are TRBV6-1 and TRBJ2-3; the D gene assignment is ambiguous. The source material was CD4+ T cells from blood. The nucleotides are TGTGCCAGCAGTGGGACGTTCACAGATACGCAGTATTTT. Translated, this is CASSGTFTDTQYF.